This TCR beta chain was sequenced during a study of early T cells in non-severe SARS-CoV-2 infection. The wider study: Chains were unpaired, as sequencing was done on bulk RNA from unsorted whole blood.

Points on this clonotype: Its antigen remains unknown.

Individual cDNA molecules were tagged with unique molecular identifiers, the study reported. TCRdb analysed the 5' RACE reads with MiXCR anew, one entry per CDR3 protein. The top ten clones hold 3.5% to 4% of a sample with about 67,000 distinct CDR3 sequences, around a tenth of them seen once. General study findings and limits: There was a bias toward anti-spike CD8 responses in VDJdb matching, which missed private and CD4 specificities.

Material for sequencing was whole blood. The receptor comes from an adult who was a healthcare worker with PCR-confirmed SARS-CoV-2 infection or an uninfected control (not recorded which).

In DNA form, the CDR3 reads TGCAGTGCCCTTGAGGCAGGGAAGTTTTACGAGCAGTACTTC. This codes for CSALEAGKFYEQYF. The chain recombines TRBV20-1 with TRBJ2-7; weak D call: TRBD1 (5 bases). Per germline, CDR1 DFQATT and CDR2 SNEGSKA (reference sequence). This CDR3 comprises 14 residues. Between the trimmed V and J ends, which lost 6 bases and 4 bases, there was a span of 19 bases.